The 17 T cell receptor beta chains given below trace back to one sample, sequenced in a study of CD8+ T cells in alopecia areata. Isolated RNA was reverse transcribed into cDNA used as the sequencing template. The repertoire was sequenced with immunoSEQ multiplex PCR; TCRdb's copy has only in-frame clones and lacks some. The sample has more than 200,000 clones; 67% are singletons. The specimen comprised CD4+ T cells sorted from blood, sampled at week 0. The receptors come from a human donor with alopecia areata.

In the case of this clone: The sample contains more than one DNA sequence encoding this CDR3. This chain links TRBV27 with TRBJ2-7; D perhaps matches TRBD1 (5 bases). Trimming removed 5 bases from V and 4 bases from J, with 12 bases in between. The CDR3 covers 13 residues. CDR1 MNHEY and CDR2 SMNVEV come from the germline V gene (reference sequence). The CDR3, as DNA: TGTGCCAGCAGTCTCAGGGAAGGGTACGAGCAGTACTTC. Translated, it gives CASSLREGYEQYF.

This chain links TRBV29-1 with TRBJ2-7; D not certain. The germline V gene has CDR1 SQVTM and CDR2 ANQGSEA. Trimming removed 4 bases at V and 5 bases at J, with 6 bases between. This CDR3 has 10 residues. For the CDR3, the DNA is TGCAGCGTTGGTGGTAACGAGCAGTACTTC. Translating gives CSVGGNEQYF.

This clone came up a few times. The chain employs TRBV9 and TRBJ1-2, with D possibly being TRBD1 (5 bases). Germline values: CDR1 SGDLS, CDR2 YYNGEE. CDR3 size: 15 residues. V was trimmed by 3 bases and J by 8 bases, leaving 20 bases between them. CDR3 residues: CASSDLRRGAQGYTF. The CDR3 DNA reads as TGTGCCAGCAGCGACCTCCGACGAGGGGCGCAGGGCTACACCTTC.

V gene TRBV5-1 combines with J gene TRBJ1-1, with TRBD1 matching 9 bases. Germline assignment: CDR1 SGHRS and CDR2 YFSETQ. CDR3 size: 15 residues. Trimming took 0 bases from V and 5 from J; bases not matched to a gene: 5. CDR3 nucleotide sequence: TGCGCCAGCAGCTTGGTGTGGGGACAGGGAACTGAAGCTTTCTTT. Amino acids: CASSLVWGQGTEAFF.

The chain combines TRBV4-3 with TRBJ1-2; the D is unclear. Trimming removed 0 bases from V and 0 bases from J, with 20 bases in between. The CDR3 extends over 19 amino acids. CDR1 is LGHNA, CDR2 YSLEER, per germline. The CDR3 DNA reads as TGCGCCAGCAGCCAAGATCCTCCCCGGACGGATTACTCTAACTATGGCTACACCTTC. Its translation is CASSQDPPRTDYSNYGYTF.

There are a few counts of this clone. The chain combines TRBV12-2 with TRBJ2-7; the table gives TRBD1 as D, unverified against the DNA. TRBV12-2 is given as a pseudogene. This CDR3 has 12 amino acids. CDR3 nucleotide sequence: TGTGCAAGTCGCTTGACAGGGGGCGAGCAGTACTTC. Translation: CASRLTGGEQYF.

As concerns this clone: One junction end does not reproduce the germline sequence, and a read error may be involved. The chain is built from TRBV30 and TRBJ2-4, with 7 bases matching TRBD1. CDR1 and CDR2 (germline): GTSNPN, SVGIG (reference sequence). The CDR3 totals 12 residues. CDR3 in DNA: TGTACCTGGAGTGTACTTGGGACAGATCAGTACTTC. Translating it yields CTWSVLGTDQYF.

The chain recombines TRBV2 with TRBJ1-4, with 7 bases aligning to TRBD1. The trim removed 3 bases at V and 13 bases at J, leaving 17 bases unmatched. Germline CDR1 is SNHLY and CDR2 is FYNNEI. This CDR3 comprises 16 residues. The CDR3 DNA reads as TGTGCCAGCAGTGAGGACAGGCCTATAGTTGATGAGGGACTGTTTTTT. It encodes CASSEDRPIVDEGLFF.

CDR3 amino acids: CASSTYALVAHEQYF. The CDR3 DNA reads TGTGCCAGCAGCACATACGCCCTAGTAGCCCACGAGCAGTACTTC. The J gene is TRBJ2-7, the V gene TRBV7-2; D unclear. V gave up 5 bases and J gave up 5 bases, with 19 bases separating them. The CDR3 has 15 amino acids. Germline-derived CDR1 and CDR2 are SGHTA and FQGNSA.

The V and J genes are TRBV20-1 and TRBJ2-5; unclear D gene. From germline, CDR1 is DFQATT and CDR2 SNEGSKA (reference sequence). The CDR3 totals 11 residues. With 5 bases removed from V and 8 bases from J, the gap between germline ends came to 12 bases. CDR3 sequence: CSAEDGNTQYF. DNA for the CDR3: TGCAGTGCTGAGGACGGAAACACCCAGTACTTC.

The V call is TRBV2, the J call TRBJ2-5; 9 bases match TRBD1. The J segment lost 0 bases and the V segment lost 8 bases, leaving 4 bases of the junction unmatched. Germline loops: CDR1 SNHLY, CDR2 FYNNEI. This CDR3 has 14 amino acids. CDR3 protein: CASCRDRDQETQYF. CDR3 DNA: TGTGCCAGCTGCCGGGACAGGGACCAAGAGACCCAGTACTTC.

The rearrangement uses TRBV15 and TRBJ2-3, with a weak D call TRBD1 (6 bases). The germline V and J ends were trimmed by 6 bases and 4 bases, with 17 bases remaining between them. CDR1 is LNHNV, CDR2 YYDKDF, per germline (reference sequence). CDR3 length equals 15 residues. The CDR3 DNA reads TGTGCCACCAGGGGTTGGGGACATGGAGCAGATACGCAGTATTTT. Protein sequence: CATRGWGHGADTQYF.

This clone was observed a handful of times. The chain combines TRBV7-8 with TRBJ2-7, with TRBD2 as a possible D gene (6 bases). This CDR3 region has 13 residues. The V end was cut by 3 bases, the J end by 1 base, with 7 bases between. Germline V CDR1 and CDR2: SGHVS, FQNEAQ. CDR3 protein: CASSLRGSYEQYF. CDR3 in DNA: TGTGCCAGCAGCTTGCGGGGATCCTACGAGCAGTACTTC.

The V gene is TRBV7-6, the J gene TRBJ2-3; no definite D call. Germline CDR1 SGHVS, CDR2 FNYEAQ. This CDR3 region has 11 residues. The V gene lost 5 bases and the J gene lost 0 bases, with 0 bases spanning the gap. The CDR3 protein is CASSSTDTQYF. The DNA of the CDR3 is TGTGCCAGCAGCAGCACAGATACGCAGTATTTT.

The chain combines TRBV27 with TRBJ1-5; 7 nucleotides line up with TRBD1. The germline V gene has CDR1 MNHEY and CDR2 SMNVEV (reference sequence). The CDR3 totals 13 residues. J lost 7 bases, V lost 4 bases, and 4 bases had no gene match. The CDR3 loop is CASSSRGRQPQHF. The CDR3 DNA is TGTGCCAGCAGTTCGAGGGGGCGGCAGCCCCAGCATTTT.

This chain links TRBV19 with TRBJ2-7; D gene ambiguous. Germline CDR1 is LNHDA and CDR2 is SQIVND (reference sequence). The V end lost 5 bases, the J end lost 4 bases, and 12 bases lay between the germline ends. There are 13 residues in the CDR3. As DNA, the CDR3 is TGTGCCAGTAGTCCACCAAGAGCTTACGAGCAGTACTTC. As protein: CASSPPRAYEQYF.

The chain recombines TRBV30 with TRBJ2-1, with 10 positions matching TRBD1. The V and J ends lost 3 bases and 6 bases, in that order; junction bases with no gene match: 20. Germline V gives CDR1 GTSNPN, CDR2 SVGIG (reference sequence). The CDR3 extends over 19 amino acids. The DNA for the CDR3 is TGTGCCTGGAGGCAACCGGGACAGGGGCCCCCCGGGAAGGGCAATGAGCAGTTCTTC. It is translated as CAWRQPGQGPPGKGNEQFF.